This passage covers 4 T cell receptor beta chains from one sample sequenced in a study of T cell clonotyping in hematopoietic cell transplantation. The time point denotes: recipient sample about 28 days before transplant, after cytoreduction. Here immunoSEQ multiplex PCR was the method, and the copy in TCRdb shows in-frame clones only, minus some. The sample lists approximately 22,000 clones, 90% occurring once. Material: peripheral blood mononuclear cells, obtained before stem cell transplant. The source is a man between 18 and 29 years old with biphenotypic leukemia. Some clones in this sample may be carry-over from other donors' samples.

This clone came up once. The gene calls are TRBV5-1 and TRBJ2-6, with TRBD1 identical over 8 bases. V lost 1 base and J lost 2; bases outside the gene matches: 5. Germline CDR1 reads SGHRS; CDR2 reads YFSETQ. The CDR3 consists of 17 residues. CDR3 protein: CASSLRPTGAGANVLTF. CDR3 sequence (DNA): TGCGCCAGCAGCTTGAGGCCGACAGGGGCTGGGGCCAACGTCCTGACTTTC.

This chain connects TRBV2 to TRBJ2-2, with 7 bases matching TRBD1. Germline-derived CDR1 and CDR2 are SNHLY and FYNNEI. The junction had 6 bases not matched to a gene; V was cut back by 8 bases and J by 0 bases. The CDR3 is 15 residues long. For the CDR3, the DNA is TGTGCCAGCGGTACAGGGGTCCCGAACACCGGGGAGCTGTTTTTT. Translating it yields CASGTGVPNTGELFF.

CDR3 residues: CASSLSDSSYEQYF. The CDR3 coding sequence is TGCGCCAGCAGTCTCAGTGACAGCAGCTACGAGCAGTACTTC. J is TRBJ2-7 and V is TRBV5-1, with D perhaps matching TRBD1 (5 bases). The V gene lost 5 bases and the J gene lost 3 bases, with 15 bases spanning the gap. The CDR3 extends over 14 amino acids. Germline CDR1 reads SGHRS; CDR2 reads YFSETQ. Looking up the rest from reference TRBV5-1 and TRBJ2-7 gives the full variable domain: KAGVTQTPRYLIKTRGQQVTLSCSPISGHRSVSWYQQTPGQGLQFLFEYFSETQRNKGNFPGRFSGRQFSNSRSEMNVSTLELGDSALYLCASSLSDSSYEQYFGPGTRLTVT.

V is TRBV4-2 and J is TRBJ2-7; 8 bases fit TRBD2. Trimming cost V 0 bases and J 5 bases; bases outside gene matches: 12. The CDR3 contains 17 residues. Germline V lookup: CDR1 LGHNA, CDR2 YNFKEQ. Written as DNA, the CDR3 is TGTGCCAGCAGCCAAGATCGATCCAGCGGGAGTCGCCACGAGCAGTACTTC. Translated: CASSQDRSSGSRHEQYF.